Listed below are T cell receptor beta chains from one sample, sequenced in a study of blood T cell repertoires in COVID-19. The data were produced by immunoSEQ multiplex PCR, yet TCRdb's version contains in-frame clones alone and is incomplete. The table records tens of thousands of clones, 70% to 85% of them present only once. Sequenced input: peripheral blood. Receptors originate from a human donor in a cohort sampled during active COVID-19. The CDR3 runs from the conserved cysteine through the conserved F or W. A D gene is named only where the DNA matches it firmly. Clone size is not always given. Where it is, it says once, few, many or a class for expanded clones.

v_call: TRBV7-9
cdr3_length: 16
clone_size: .
d_call: TRBD2
j_call: TRBJ2-1
cdr3_aa: CASSPKVPSGSYEQFF
cdr3_nt: TGTGCCAGCAGCCCCAAGGTACCTAGCGGGAGTTATGAGCAGTTCTTC

v_call: TRBV18
cdr3_length: 14
clone_size: once
d_call: TRBD1
j_call: TRBJ2-1
cdr3_aa: CASSPLTGNNEQFF
cdr3_nt: TGTGCCAGCTCACCCCTGACAGGGAACAATGAGCAGTTCTTC

v_call: TRBV3-1/TRBV3-2
cdr3_length: 14
clone_size: .
d_call: TRBD2
j_call: TRBJ2-5
cdr3_aa: CASSQLGGLETQYF
cdr3_nt: TGTGCCAGCAGCCAACTGGGGGGGTTGGAGACCCAGTACTTC

v_call: TRBV5-5
cdr3_length: 11
clone_size: .
d_call: .
j_call: TRBJ2-3
cdr3_aa: CASSVSPTQYF
cdr3_nt: TGTGCCAGCTCGGTTTCCCCTACGCAGTATTTT

v_call: TRBV28
cdr3_length: 18
clone_size: .
d_call: TRBD2
j_call: TRBJ2-2
cdr3_aa: CASSLIAGGGLGTGELFF
cdr3_nt: TGTGCCAGCAGCCTCATAGCGGGAGGAGGTTTGGGCACCGGGGAGCTGTTTTTT

v_call: TRBV19
cdr3_length: 13
clone_size: .
d_call: .
j_call: TRBJ1-6
cdr3_aa: CASSGVRGSPLHF
cdr3_nt: TGTGCCAGTAGTGGGGTCAGGGGCTCACCCCTCCACTTT

v_call: TRBV9
cdr3_length: 14
clone_size: .
d_call: .
j_call: TRBJ1-1
cdr3_aa: CASSVGQPNTEAFF
cdr3_nt: TGTGCCAGCAGCGTAGGACAGCCGAACACTGAAGCTTTCTTT

v_call: TRBV7-9
cdr3_length: 13
clone_size: .
d_call: .
j_call: TRBJ2-4
cdr3_aa: CASSSGAKNIQYF
cdr3_nt: TGTGCCAGCAGCTCCGGGGCCAAAAACATTCAGTACTTC

v_call: TRBV5-4
cdr3_length: 16
clone_size: .
d_call: TRBD2
j_call: TRBJ2-7
cdr3_aa: CASSSLTSGRTYEQYF
cdr3_nt: TGTGCCAGCAGCTCGTTGACTAGCGGGAGAACCTACGAGCAGTACTTC

v_call: TRBV5-1
cdr3_length: 16
clone_size: .
d_call: TRBD2
j_call: TRBJ2-3
cdr3_aa: CASSLAASGSTDTQYF
cdr3_nt: TGCGCCAGCAGCTTGGCGGCTAGCGGGAGCACAGATACGCAGTATTTT

v_call: TRBV27
cdr3_length: 14
clone_size: .
d_call: .
j_call: TRBJ2-6
cdr3_aa: CASGGVSGANVLTF
cdr3_nt: TGTGCCAGCGGAGGGGTCTCTGGGGCCAACGTCCTGACTTTC

v_call: TRBV28
cdr3_length: 14
clone_size: .
d_call: .
j_call: TRBJ1-4
cdr3_aa: CASRSGVTNEKLFF
cdr3_nt: TGTGCCAGCAGATCAGGGGTTACCAATGAAAAACTGTTTTTT

v_call: TRBV3-1/TRBV3-2
cdr3_length: 13
clone_size: .
d_call: .
j_call: TRBJ2-5
cdr3_aa: CASSNQGGETQYF
cdr3_nt: TGTGCCAGCAGCAACCAAGGGGGAGAGACCCAGTACTTC

v_call: TRBV15
cdr3_length: 16
clone_size: .
d_call: .
j_call: TRBJ2-5
cdr3_aa: CATSRDLIAGKETQYF
cdr3_nt: TGTGCCACCAGCAGAGACCTAATTGCAGGGAAAGAGACCCAGTACTTC

v_call: TRBV24-1
cdr3_length: 17
clone_size: .
d_call: .
j_call: TRBJ2-5
cdr3_aa: CATSDLPGRGDQETQYF
cdr3_nt: TGTGCCACCAGTGATTTGCCGGGGAGGGGGGACCAAGAGACCCAGTACTTC

v_call: TRBV28
cdr3_length: 15
clone_size: .
d_call: .
j_call: TRBJ1-4
cdr3_aa: CASSDVDSSNEKLFF
cdr3_nt: TGTGCCAGCAGTGATGTCGACAGCTCTAATGAAAAACTGTTTTTT

v_call: TRBV6-1
cdr3_length: 18
clone_size: .
d_call: TRBD2
j_call: TRBJ2-5
cdr3_aa: CASSGTSGRAPYQETQYF
cdr3_nt: TGTGCCAGCAGTGGGACTAGCGGGAGGGCTCCGTACCAAGAGACCCAGTACTTC

v_call: TRBV5-1
cdr3_length: 19
clone_size: .
d_call: TRBD2
j_call: TRBJ2-3
cdr3_aa: CASSRPVDSGSEIGDTQYF
cdr3_nt: TGCGCCAGCAGCCGACCAGTTGACAGCGGGAGTGAAATAGGAGATACGCAGTATTTT

v_call: TRBV27
cdr3_length: 13
clone_size: few
d_call: .
j_call: TRBJ1-1
cdr3_aa: CASMGLMNTEAFF
cdr3_nt: TGTGCCAGCATGGGCCTAATGAACACTGAAGCTTTCTTT

v_call: TRBV19
cdr3_length: 14
clone_size: .
d_call: TRBD1
j_call: TRBJ1-1
cdr3_aa: CASSRGQGYGEAFF
cdr3_nt: TGTGCCAGTAGTAGGGGACAGGGCTACGGTGAAGCTTTCTTT

v_call: TRBV4-1
cdr3_length: 17
clone_size: .
d_call: TRBD2
j_call: TRBJ2-3
cdr3_aa: CASSQEGLTSGRRPQYF
cdr3_nt: TGCGCCAGCAGCCAAGAGGGTCTGACTAGCGGGAGGAGACCGCAGTATTTT